This T cell receptor beta chain stems from a study of shared clonotypes between healthy human individuals (dated by TCRdb to 2018 to 2020). In the study overall: The cohort included three men and a couple of women between 18 and 49 years of age. Per donor, leukapheresis produced somewhere between about 0.9 and 9.5 billion PBMCs. To estimate repertoire size and how much clonotypes are shared between individuals, the study performed deep sequencing of blood TCR repertoires from about 5 healthy adults. Libraries were prepared and TCR repertoires were sequenced by different laboratories using diverse techniques, in order to increase sequencing depth and limit assay-specific biases. On the study overall, not on this receptor specifically: Because the study included only a small number of donors, the genetic and exposure-history diversity represented was limited. Pairwise subsampling led to the expectation that sequencing depth would affect the degree of clonotype sharing among donors. Sampling was limited to blood, and TCR repertoires in tissue likely differ from TCR repertoires in blood.

TCR CDR3 regions were amplified from genomic DNA by multiplex PCR using the deep immunoSEQ assay. Extracted genomic DNA from each cell subset was spread evenly across all wells of several immunoSEQ 96-well plates, with each plate serving as a replicate. For unsorted PBMC, approximately 0.3 ug genomic DNA, equal to around 30,000 T cell genomes, was loaded into each replicate PCR. Genomic DNA from unsorted PBMC was sequenced over ten immunoSEQ deep assay plates. Purified libraries were measured with a Qubit 3.0 fluorometer, size-checked on a Bioanalyzer 2100, and measured again with the KAPA Library Quantification kit. Every immunoSEQ 96-well plate was sequenced on a dedicated single-read 150-cycle Illumina NextSeq 550 flow cell. In the paper's pipeline: Because the immunoSEQ output included only junctional sequences and no quality scores, the filtering could not be the same as the filtering used for full-length reads. Sequences were annotated with PyIR, a Python wrapper for IgBLAST v1.9, and V/J genes and CDR3 were assigned using IMGT germline references. Reads were removed for weak V/J assignments (E-value above 1e-6), missing CDR3, stop codons, out-of-frame junctions, or ambiguous translated residues. V3J clonotypes were defined as sequences sharing the same inferred V gene, J gene, and CDR3 amino acid sequence. To compute the percentage overlap between repertoires, the number of shared unique clonotypes was divided by the size of the smaller repertoire. Three approaches were used to assess repertoire richness: RTK rarefaction, the Chao1 estimator, and Recon v2.1 estimates of unobserved clonotypes. TCRdb took over this immuneACCESS table, retaining in-frame rearrangements with V and J assigned. Such tables are incomplete; in checked studies, under half of the missing clones stem from an unresolved V gene, and the remainder is unexplained. V, J and clone size are taken as reported in that table, and D and trimming were inferred from the DNA itself. This sample comprises nearly 500,000 clones, over 65% of them detected only once. 10% to 15% of the sample rests with the top ten.

CDR1 and CDR2, looked up from the germline V gene (reference sequence), are SEHNR and FQNEAQ. Its CDR3 holds 17 amino acids, cysteine through phenylalanine. Of all the DNA, just the CDR3 is kept, 51 bases in frame from base 1. The junction shows trimming of 3 bases on V and 2 bases on J, and the gene matches do not reach 8 bases of it. Healthy HIV-negative adults with no recently reported acute infections or vaccinations were included as donors. Only Caucasian adults living in Nashville, Tennessee, USA were represented among the donors. For unsorted samples, 90 million or so PBMCs were counted and genomic DNA was extracted with the QIAamp DNA Blood Mini kit. After blood collection by leukapheresis, PBMCs were isolated using Ficoll-Histopaque density gradient centrifugation and then cryopreserved in the vapor phase of liquid nitrogen. Turning to this clone: Its antigen has not been determined. Within one base of it there is no much larger clone, and no base qualities were kept.

The specimen was PBMCs. The V and J genes are TRBV7-9 and TRBJ2-7, with 12 bases matching TRBD2. This receptor was taken from a woman in her thirties or forties in good health. Some clones in this sample may be carry-over from other donors' samples. The CDR3 region reads CASSLGLAGAPPYEQYF. Read as DNA, the sequence is TGTGCCAGCAGCTTGGGACTAGCGGGCGCTCCCCCCTACGAGCAGTACTTC.